The sequence of this TCR beta chain was determined in a study of T cell changes during pregnancy in multiple sclerosis. The CDR3 length is 14 residues. V lost 1 base, J lost 6 bases, and 4 bases stayed unmatched. Germline lookup yields CDR1 SGHTA and CDR2 FQGNSA. TCRdb's copy holds only in-frame clones and misses some; the assay was immunoSEQ multiplex PCR. The data show 100,000 or so clones, around 93% seen once. V and J are TRBV7-2 and TRBJ2-7, with 9 bases aligning to TRBD2. Source: peripheral blood, taken after pregnancy. This TCR derives from a female donor with multiple sclerosis, enrolled in a pregnancy study. DNA of the CDR3: TGTGCCAGCAGCTTAGGCGGGAGGGGAGGCGAGCAGTACTTC. This translates into CASSLGGRGGEQYF.